The T cell receptor beta chain described here comes from a study of T cell responses to AZD1222 COVID-19 vaccine. Study-level findings and limits: Mostly white British, mostly female donors; authors suggested clonal diversity may be underestimated. Sampled repertoires all dated from after the peak T cell response.

About this clone itself: Its antigen is unknown.

The table came from immunoSEQ multiplex PCR; TCRdb's copy has only in-frame clones and leaves some out. The sample lists 150,000 or so clones; roughly 91% were seen once. This CDR3 is 15 amino acids long. V was trimmed by 3 bases and J by 3 bases, leaving 16 bases between them. The germline gives CDR1 SGDLS, CDR2 YYNGEE. This receptor was taken from an adult who received the AZD1222 COVID-19 vaccine. The rearrangement links TRBV9 to TRBJ2-7, with TRBD1 as a possible D gene (5 bases). The sequencing used peripheral blood, collected 28 days after the second AZD1222 dose. CDR3 DNA: TGTGCCAGCAGCGCAAGACAGAGTTTAGACTACGAGCAGTACTTC. Translated: CASSARQSLDYEQYF.